Sequencing of this TCR beta chain was carried out in a study of regulatory T cells in long-lasting Graves disease. This CDR3 comprises 13 residues. Trimming took 3 bases from V and 0 from J, leaving 5 bases between them. Germline V lookup: CDR1 LGHDT, CDR2 YNNKEL (reference sequence). The table lists this clonotype with many counts. As for time point: newly diagnosed GD, antithyroid drugs for less than 3 months. Isolated PBMC RNA provided the starting material for the TCR library. In building TCR beta libraries, iRepertoire HTBI primers were used together with Arm-PCR of CDR3 regions. A single record per CDR3 protein comes from TCRdb applying MiXCR to the multiplex PCR reads. The sample shows some 500,000 distinct CDR3 sequences, about 16% of them seen only once. In addition, the sample was reused for a study of T cells in Graves' hyperthyroidism and ophthalmopathy.

The starting material was peripheral blood mononuclear cells (PBMCs), obtained at new diagnosis, from a patient treated with antithyroid drugs. The V call is TRBV3-1, the J call TRBJ1-2; D unresolved. This receptor was obtained from a woman aged 35 to 59 with Graves disease. The CDR3 DNA follows: TGTGCCAGCAGCCACCCCACTAACTATGGCTACACCTTC. Protein product: CASSHPTNYGYTF.